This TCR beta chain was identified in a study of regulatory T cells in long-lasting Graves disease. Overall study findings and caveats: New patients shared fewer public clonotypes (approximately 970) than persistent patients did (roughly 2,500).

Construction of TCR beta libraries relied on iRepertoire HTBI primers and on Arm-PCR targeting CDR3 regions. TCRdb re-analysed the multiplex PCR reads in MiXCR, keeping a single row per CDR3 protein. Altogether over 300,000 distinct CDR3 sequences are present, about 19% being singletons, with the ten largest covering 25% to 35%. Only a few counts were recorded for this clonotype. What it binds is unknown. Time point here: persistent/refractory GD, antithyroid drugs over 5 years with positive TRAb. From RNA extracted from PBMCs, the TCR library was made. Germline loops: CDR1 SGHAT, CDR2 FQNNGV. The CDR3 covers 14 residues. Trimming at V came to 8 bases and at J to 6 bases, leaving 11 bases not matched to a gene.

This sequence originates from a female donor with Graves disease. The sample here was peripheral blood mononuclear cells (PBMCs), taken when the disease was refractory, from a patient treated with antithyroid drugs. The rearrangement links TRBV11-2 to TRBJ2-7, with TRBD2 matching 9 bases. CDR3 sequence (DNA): TGTGCCAGCTCACCACGGGCTAGCGGGACCGAGCAGTACTTC. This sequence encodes CASSPRASGTEQYF.